The sample holds a few counts of the clone carrying this T cell receptor beta chain. The CDR3 loop spans 12 amino acids. The germline CDR1 and CDR2 sequences are MDHEN and SYDVKM. The ends lost 8 bases at V and 3 bases at J; junction bases unmatched: 2. These data are taken from a study of shared clonotypes between healthy human individuals. Method: immunoSEQ multiplex PCR; TCRdb's copy keeps in-frame clones and lacks some. This table has roughly 2.5 million clones, over 85% appearing once. V gene TRBV28 combines with J gene TRBJ1-1, with 8 positions matching TRBD1. Sequenced input: naive CD4+ T cells sorted from blood. Subset noted: CD45RA+ positively selected. The receptor's source is a man between 18 and 35 years old in good health. The CDR3 protein is CASLTGDTEAFF. The CDR3 DNA reads TGTGCCAGCCTGACAGGGGACACTGAAGCTTTCTTT.